This T cell receptor (beta chain) comes out of a study of blood T cells in healthy people across ages. A sample-barcoded 5' primer and a J-beta primer mix were used in a second PCR of about 7 to 11 cycles. TCRdb reanalysed the 5' RACE reads using MiXCR and keeps one entry per CDR3 protein. Of about 640,000 distinct CDR3 sequences in the sample, approximately 30% were seen once. Trimming cost V 1 base and J 8 bases, with 15 bases left between them. The CDR3 sequence is 13 residues long. In germline, CDR1 is DFQATT, CDR2 SNEGSKA (reference sequence). This chain links TRBV20-1 with TRBJ2-7; perhaps TRBD1 as D (7 bases). This clonotype was obtained from an elderly woman in good health. Source material: blood. The chain's CDR3 is CSARVQTGRQQYF. The CDR3 coding sequence is TGCAGTGCTAGAGTACAGACAGGGAGGCAGCAGTACTTC.